A selection of T cell receptor beta chains follows, all from one sample in a study of CD8 T cells in ankylosing spondylitis. TCRdb itself ran the 5' RACE reads through MiXCR, one entry per CDR3 protein. The data show around 88,000 distinct CDR3 sequences, with roughly 8.8% seen just once and 4.5% to 5.5% held by the top ten. The source material was blood, either unsorted or a sorted T cell fraction (not recorded which). The receptors shown here come from a male donor with ankylosing spondylitis or in good health (not recorded which). Each CDR3 is given with its conserved first and last residue. Each record gives: V gene, J gene, clone size, CDR3 protein. Clone size is not always given. Where it is, it says once, few, many or a class for expanded clones.

v_call: TRBV7-8
j_call: TRBJ2-5
clone_size: many
cdr3_aa: CASSLAKGIREETQYF

v_call: TRBV28
j_call: TRBJ2-4
clone_size: many
cdr3_aa: CASSFGFGENIQYF

v_call: TRBV27
j_call: TRBJ2-4
clone_size: many
cdr3_aa: CASSLQGLAKNIQYF

v_call: TRBV7-3
j_call: TRBJ1-3
clone_size: NA
cdr3_aa: CASSASPGGLSGNTIYF

v_call: TRBV4-2
j_call: TRBJ1-5
clone_size: many
cdr3_aa: CASSQEGGNQPQHF

v_call: TRBV7-2
j_call: TRBJ2-5
clone_size: NA
cdr3_aa: CASSVRVTQYF

v_call: TRBV9
j_call: TRBJ2-1
clone_size: many
cdr3_aa: CASRPYINSGVREQFF

v_call: TRBV7-8
j_call: TRBJ2-6
clone_size: NA
cdr3_aa: CASSLALAGGSGANVLTF

v_call: TRBV7-2
j_call: TRBJ1-6
clone_size: few
cdr3_aa: CASSDRQGQNSPLHF

v_call: TRBV9
j_call: TRBJ2-1
clone_size: few
cdr3_aa: CASSEQGAHNEQFF

v_call: TRBV18
j_call: TRBJ2-2
clone_size: many
cdr3_aa: CASSPEDLQAYASGTGELFF

v_call: TRBV29-1
j_call: TRBJ2-7
clone_size: many
cdr3_aa: CSVEGDYEQYF

v_call: TRBV18
j_call: TRBJ1-4
clone_size: many
cdr3_aa: CASSLPTTAYGSEKLFF

v_call: TRBV14
j_call: TRBJ2-2
clone_size: many
cdr3_aa: CASSPTRGNTGELFF

v_call: TRBV12-3/TRBV12-4
j_call: TRBJ1-5
clone_size: many
cdr3_aa: CASSLVNQPQHF

v_call: TRBV28
j_call: TRBJ1-2
clone_size: many
cdr3_aa: CASGTDYGYTF

v_call: TRBV6-4
j_call: TRBJ2-1
clone_size: many
cdr3_aa: CASSASESANEQFF

v_call: TRBV6-5
j_call: TRBJ1-3
clone_size: many
cdr3_aa: CASSSEGNTIYF

v_call: TRBV15
j_call: TRBJ2-7
clone_size: many
cdr3_aa: CATSRENRAMIYEQYF

v_call: TRBV5-5
j_call: TRBJ1-2
clone_size: few
cdr3_aa: CASSLVGQGADGYTF

v_call: TRBV29-1
j_call: TRBJ1-2
clone_size: many
cdr3_aa: CSVDSKGSNYGYTF

v_call: TRBV29-1
j_call: TRBJ1-5
clone_size: many
cdr3_aa: CSVFSECPQGSLIGSNQPQHF

v_call: TRBV5-1
j_call: TRBJ2-7
clone_size: many
cdr3_aa: CASSLASGGSAYEQYF

v_call: TRBV9
j_call: TRBJ2-7
clone_size: many
cdr3_aa: CASGLGPYEQYF

v_call: TRBV7-2
j_call: TRBJ1-6
clone_size: NA
cdr3_aa: CASSLGVTGGNSPLHF

v_call: TRBV6-1
j_call: TRBJ1-2
clone_size: many
cdr3_aa: CASRRQQGGYGYTF

v_call: TRBV20-1
j_call: TRBJ2-7
clone_size: NA
cdr3_aa: CSARGAGYEQYF

v_call: TRBV29-1
j_call: TRBJ1-1
clone_size: many
cdr3_aa: CSVVSGGGTEAFF

v_call: TRBV7-2
j_call: TRBJ2-3
clone_size: few
cdr3_aa: CASSLDRQGTDTQYF

v_call: TRBV7-6
j_call: TRBJ2-2
clone_size: NA
cdr3_aa: CASSLTDPLNTGELFF

v_call: TRBV5-1
j_call: TRBJ1-1
clone_size: many
cdr3_aa: CASSLEGGVTEAFF